A selection of T cell receptor beta chains follows, all from one sample in a study of T-cell memory formation after mild COVID-19. TCRdb reprocessed the 5' RACE reads via MiXCR and lists one record per CDR3 protein. The sample shows about 130,000 distinct CDR3 sequences, approximately 5.9% of them seen only once. The sequencing sample was made of PBMCs or a T cell subset sorted from them (not recorded which). The receptors derive from an adult woman who had mild COVID-19 (a few samples of this study predate the infection). Cell type and time point are not known. Both conserved end residues are part of each CDR3. The D gene is left open where the match is weak. Size is omitted from some rows. Given values are once, few, many or a class for expanded clones.

j_gene,abundance,v_gene,d_gene,CDR3aa
TRBJ1-5,.,TRBV6-1,.,CASSGAGTVLGQPQHF
TRBJ1-1,.,TRBV20-1,.,CSARVRPGSNTEAFF
TRBJ1-1,many,TRBV20-1,.,CRALRGGMNTEAFF
TRBJ2-2,few,TRBV7-3,TRBD2,CASSPGTSDNGELFF
TRBJ1-5,few,TRBV29-1,.,CSVGGDGNQPQHF
TRBJ2-1,many,TRBV3-1,.,CASSFKTGRAGEQFF
TRBJ2-1,few,TRBV10-3,TRBD2,CAISEASGRAANEQFF
TRBJ1-2,many,TRBV5-1,.,CASSKDEARVYTF
TRBJ2-6,many,TRBV12-3/TRBV12-4,.,CASTLGESGANVLTF
TRBJ2-3,few,TRBV20-1,TRBD1,CSATKGAASTDTQYF
TRBJ1-1,many,TRBV5-1,.,CASSLELNTEAFF
TRBJ2-3,few,TRBV9,TRBD2,CASSVSSGRTDTQYF
TRBJ2-7,few,TRBV29-1,.,CSGPGTRAF
TRBJ1-2,many,TRBV9,.,CASSPPAGNYGYTF
TRBJ2-7,many,TRBV20-1,.,CSAIGGLRSVEQYF
TRBJ1-1,many,TRBV3-1,.,CASRGGTEAFF
TRBJ1-4,.,TRBV5-1,.,CASSPTATNEKLFF
TRBJ2-7,.,TRBV11-2,.,CASSLAPGGHYEQYF
TRBJ1-2,.,TRBV20-1,TRBD1,CSARDPRRGNGYTF
TRBJ1-2,many,TRBV20-1,.,CSATRAGPRDGYTF
TRBJ2-7,many,TRBV30,TRBD2,CAWSGGLVAYEQYF
TRBJ2-3,many,TRBV7-8,.,CASSSLVGYGFTDTQYF
TRBJ2-1,many,TRBV11-3,TRBD2,CASSRRGGRSNEQFF
TRBJ2-2,few,TRBV3-1,.,CASSYADTGELFF
TRBJ2-1,.,TRBV6-5,.,CASSFTHSGNYNEQFF
TRBJ2-5,many,TRBV20-1,.,CSAIPAGKETQYF
TRBJ1-1,few,TRBV4-1,.,CASSQGKKGDAKAFF
TRBJ1-1,few,TRBV19,TRBD1,CASSDGTGLMNTEAFF
TRBJ2-3,few,TRBV3-1,TRBD1,CASSWTGTDTQYF
TRBJ1-1,.,TRBV6-2/TRBV6-3,.,CASSRPGRMPEAFF
TRBJ2-6,.,TRBV5-1,.,CASAGTPSSGANVLTF
TRBJ2-7,.,TRBV5-1,.,CASSLEPGPTYEQYF
TRBJ1-1,.,TRBV7-9,TRBD1,CASSPRDRSNTEAFF
TRBJ1-3,many,TRBV5-1,.,CASSLDSSYGNTIYF
TRBJ1-5,.,TRBV2,.,CASSVRENQPQHF
TRBJ1-1,few,TRBV29-1,TRBD1,CSVEPRTGVWNTEAFF
TRBJ2-2,.,TRBV7-3,TRBD1,CASRQPGQGNTGELFF
TRBJ1-6,.,TRBV11-2,.,CASSLEVPPSISLHF
TRBJ1-1,few,TRBV12-3/TRBV12-4,.,CASSLASSGLFPEAFF
TRBJ1-1,few,TRBV5-6,.,CASSFIWSKSEAFF
TRBJ2-5,many,TRBV5-1,.,CASSEQGFGETQYF
TRBJ1-1,.,TRBV11-2,TRBD1,CASRTGGMYTEAFF
TRBJ1-2,many,TRBV29-1,.,CSAPAGQSNTF
TRBJ2-4,.,TRBV6-6,TRBD1,CASTPQGLAKNIQYF
TRBJ1-2,.,TRBV4-2,.,CASSQDHRGQNTNYGYTF
TRBJ1-2,many,TRBV6-5,.,CASSYRGYGYTF
TRBJ1-1,few,TRBV3-1,.,CASSQLARMANTEAFF
TRBJ2-1,many,TRBV4-1,TRBD2,CASSQEVRRAGARNEQFF
TRBJ1-1,.,TRBV5-6,.,CASSRPRTAMNTEAFF
TRBJ2-1,few,TRBV5-6,TRBD2,CASSLETSGEQFF